The rows below give T cell receptor beta chains drawn from one sample of a study of blood T cell repertoires in COVID-19. Repertoires were generated with immunoSEQ multiplex PCR, while TCRdb's copy carries only in-frame clones and drops some. The repertoire has 150,000 or so clones, 75% to 90% of them found once; the top ten carry nearly 3.5%. Sequences were obtained from PBMCs or T cells enriched from blood (not recorded which). These receptors were taken from a woman aged 60-75 years who had recovered from COVID-19. Both conserved end residues are part of each CDR3. The order of the fields is J gene, clone size, V gene, D gene, CDR3 protein, CDR3 DNA. D genes are given only for firm matches. Not every row has a clone size; where given, it reads once, few, many or a size class.

J: TRBJ2-3; size: once; V: TRBV30; D: -; CDR3: CAWNDPRRTDTQYF; DNA: TGTGCCTGGAATGATCCGCGGCGCACAGATACGCAGTATTTT
J: TRBJ2-1; size: -; V: TRBV7-9; D: -; CDR3: CASSSIRGEQFF; DNA: TGTGCCAGCAGCTCCATAAGGGGTGAGCAGTTCTTC
J: TRBJ2-7; size: few; V: TRBV21-1; D: -; CDR3: CASSKWNGGAGEQYF; DNA: TGTGCCAGCAGCAAATGGAACGGGGGGGCCGGAGAGCAGTACTTC
J: TRBJ1-1; size: -; V: TRBV19; D: -; CDR3: CASSIDPPGTMNTEAFF; DNA: TGTGCCAGTAGTATAGATCCACCCGGGACTATGAACACTGAAGCTTTCTTT
J: TRBJ1-2; size: -; V: TRBV14; D: -; CDR3: CASSQDRRGMVYGYTF; DNA: TGTGCCAGCAGCCAAGATAGGCGGGGGATGGTCTATGGCTACACCTTC
J: TRBJ2-1; size: -; V: TRBV4-1; D: TRBD2; CDR3: CASSPIAGYNEQFF; DNA: TGCGCCAGCAGCCCAATAGCGGGGTACAATGAGCAGTTCTTC
J: TRBJ2-7; size: -; V: TRBV10-2; D: TRBD1; CDR3: CASSDGTGFEQYF; DNA: TGCGCCAGCAGTGACGGGACAGGGTTCGAGCAGTACTTC
J: TRBJ2-7; size: once; V: TRBV5-5; D: -; CDR3: CASSLHLPKAYEQYF; DNA: TGTGCCAGCAGCTTGCATCTCCCCAAAGCTTACGAGCAGTACTTC
J: TRBJ2-2; size: -; V: TRBV27; D: -; CDR3: CASSFRTANTGELFF; DNA: TGTGCCAGCAGTTTTCGGACAGCGAACACCGGGGAGCTGTTTTTT
J: TRBJ1-3; size: -; V: TRBV11-2; D: -; CDR3: CASSLVPTANTIYF; DNA: TGTGCCAGCAGCTTAGTACCCACTGCAAACACCATATATTTT
J: TRBJ1-4; size: -; V: TRBV5-1; D: TRBD1; CDR3: CASSLGTGHGLNEKLFF; DNA: TGCGCCAGCAGCCTGGGGACAGGGCATGGGCTAAATGAAAAACTGTTTTTT
J: TRBJ1-2; size: -; V: TRBV9; D: -; CDR3: CASSGSPRQDYGYTF; DNA: TGTGCCAGCAGCGGTAGTCCCCGACAGGACTATGGCTACACCTTC
J: TRBJ2-3; size: -; V: TRBV12-3/TRBV12-4; D: -; CDR3: CASIIRGTDTQYF; DNA: TGTGCCAGCATAATCAGGGGCACAGATACGCAGTATTTT
J: TRBJ2-1; size: -; V: TRBV5-4; D: -; CDR3: CASSPYYSKINEQFF; DNA: TGTGCCAGCAGCCCCTACTACTCCAAGATCAATGAGCAGTTCTTC
J: TRBJ2-7; size: -; V: TRBV24-1; D: -; CDR3: CATSGRTAYEQYF; DNA: TGTGCCACCAGTGGTAGGACAGCCTACGAGCAGTACTTC
J: TRBJ2-2; size: -; V: TRBV9; D: -; CDR3: CASSAVASRSGELFF; DNA: TGTGCCAGCAGCGCCGTTGCTAGCAGGTCCGGGGAGCTGTTTTTT
J: TRBJ1-1; size: -; V: TRBV4-1; D: -; CDR3: CASSQATGGMKTEAFF; DNA: TGCGCCAGCAGCCAAGCGACCGGGGGTATGAAGACTGAAGCTTTCTTT
J: TRBJ2-1; size: once; V: TRBV5-1; D: -; CDR3: CASSPRLGAEINEQFF; DNA: TGCGCCAGCAGCCCCCGCCTTGGAGCGGAGATAAATGAGCAGTTCTTC
J: TRBJ2-7; size: -; V: TRBV27; D: -; CDR3: CASSLGGDEQYF; DNA: TGTGCCAGCAGTTTAGGAGGGGACGAGCAGTACTTC
J: TRBJ1-5; size: -; V: TRBV27; D: TRBD1; CDR3: CASSSRTGDQPQHF; DNA: TGTGCCAGCAGTTCAAGGACAGGGGATCAGCCCCAGCATTTT
J: TRBJ1-1; size: -; V: TRBV3-1/TRBV3-2; D: -; CDR3: CASSKGGRRTEAFF; DNA: TGTGCCAGCAGCAAAGGGGGGAGGAGGACTGAAGCTTTCTTT
J: TRBJ2-1; size: -; V: TRBV10-2; D: -; CDR3: CASSEGFGSSIYNEQFF; DNA: TGCGCCAGCAGTGAGGGCTTCGGGTCGTCTATATACAATGAGCAGTTCTTC
J: TRBJ2-3; size: -; V: TRBV7-2; D: -; CDR3: CASSLGLAYTDTQYF; DNA: TGTGCCAGCAGCTTAGGGCTAGCGTACACAGATACGCAGTATTTT
J: TRBJ2-1; size: -; V: TRBV10-1; D: TRBD1; CDR3: CASSEDVGDSSYNEQFF; DNA: TGCGCCAGCAGTGAGGATGTGGGGGACAGCTCCTACAATGAGCAGTTCTTC
J: TRBJ2-3; size: -; V: TRBV20-1; D: TRBD2; CDR3: CSASLAGALSTDTQYF; DNA: TGCAGTGCTAGTCTAGCGGGGGCCCTTAGCACAGATACGCAGTATTTT
J: TRBJ2-2; size: -; V: TRBV19; D: TRBD1; CDR3: CASSIEGVTGATGELFF; DNA: TGTGCCAGTAGTATAGAGGGGGTGACAGGGGCGACCGGGGAGCTGTTTTTT
J: TRBJ1-1; size: -; V: TRBV18; D: -; CDR3: CASKQGPNTEAFF; DNA: TGTGCCAGCAAACAGGGTCCCAACACTGAAGCTTTCTTT
J: TRBJ2-5; size: few; V: TRBV4-2; D: TRBD2; CDR3: CASSQVDGGGKETQYF; DNA: TGTGCCAGCAGCCAAGTTGACGGGGGGGGAAAAGAGACCCAGTACTTC
J: TRBJ1-1; size: -; V: TRBV13; D: TRBD1; CDR3: CASSDRGGPEAFF; DNA: TGTGCCAGCAGTGACAGGGGAGGACCTGAAGCTTTCTTT
J: TRBJ1-2; size: -; V: TRBV5-4; D: TRBD1; CDR3: CASSFQDREGYGYTF; DNA: TGTGCCAGCAGCTTCCAGGACAGGGAAGGCTATGGCTACACCTTC
J: TRBJ2-7; size: -; V: TRBV6-5; D: TRBD2; CDR3: CASSILAVSYEQYF; DNA: TGTGCCAGCAGTATACTAGCGGTCTCCTACGAGCAGTACTTC
J: TRBJ1-1; size: -; V: TRBV9; D: -; CDR3: CASSVEMWGGVNTEAFF; DNA: TGTGCCAGCAGCGTAGAGATGTGGGGAGGGGTGAACACTGAAGCTTTCTTT
J: TRBJ1-1; size: -; V: TRBV4-1; D: TRBD1; CDR3: CASSQQGARLDEAFF; DNA: TGCGCCAGCAGCCAACAGGGGGCGCGATTGGATGAAGCTTTCTTT
J: TRBJ1-4; size: -; V: TRBV6-5; D: TRBD1; CDR3: CASREGASNEKLFF; DNA: TGTGCCAGCCGCGAGGGGGCCTCCAATGAAAAACTGTTTTTT
J: TRBJ1-2; size: -; V: TRBV30; D: -; CDR3: CAWSRLSDYTF; DNA: TGTGCCTGGAGTCGACTTTCGGACTACACCTTC
J: TRBJ1-1; size: -; V: TRBV7-2; D: TRBD1; CDR3: CASTEDRDRQTEAFF; DNA: TGTGCCAGCACCGAGGACCGGGACAGACAGACTGAAGCTTTCTTT
J: TRBJ2-6; size: -; V: TRBV11-3; D: -; CDR3: CASSLGRGSGANVLTF; DNA: TGTGCCAGCAGCTTAGGCAGGGGCTCTGGGGCCAACGTCCTGACTTTC
J: TRBJ1-1; size: -; V: TRBV2; D: TRBD1; CDR3: CASSWDSNTEAFF; DNA: TGTGCCAGCAGTTGGGACAGCAACACTGAAGCTTTCTTT
J: TRBJ1-3; size: few; V: TRBV29-1; D: -; CDR3: CSVDAGSSGNTIYF; DNA: TGCAGCGTTGATGCCGGGAGCTCTGGAAACACCATATATTTT
J: TRBJ1-3; size: -; V: TRBV30; D: -; CDR3: CAWSITGISGNTIYF; DNA: TGTGCCTGGAGCATCACAGGGATCTCTGGAAACACCATATATTTT
J: TRBJ1-5; size: -; V: TRBV4-1; D: -; CDR3: CASSQEKSGNQPQHF; DNA: TGCGCCAGCAGCCAAGAAAAATCCGGCAATCAGCCCCAGCATTTT
J: TRBJ1-2; size: -; V: TRBV5-1; D: TRBD1; CDR3: CASSLQPPDRGVNYGYTF; DNA: TGCGCCAGCAGCTTACAGCCCCCGGACAGGGGTGTTAACTATGGCTACACCTTC
J: TRBJ2-7; size: -; V: TRBV3-1/TRBV3-2; D: TRBD1; CDR3: CASRPDRPPYEQYF; DNA: TGTGCCAGCAGGCCGGACAGGCCCCCCTACGAGCAGTACTTC
J: TRBJ2-5; size: -; V: TRBV6-6; D: -; CDR3: CATIGQRSETQYF; DNA: TGTGCCACCATTGGACAGAGAAGCGAGACCCAGTACTTC
J: TRBJ1-2; size: few; V: TRBV30; D: -; CDR3: CACSIQEIYGYTF; DNA: TGTGCCTGCTCTATACAGGAGATCTATGGCTACACCTTC
J: TRBJ2-3; size: -; V: TRBV7-8; D: TRBD2; CDR3: CASSFPGLAGAPGHVDTQYF; DNA: TGTGCCAGCAGCTTCCCGGGACTAGCGGGGGCGCCAGGCCATGTGGATACGCAGTATTTT
J: TRBJ1-5; size: -; V: TRBV29-1; D: TRBD1; CDR3: CSVGTGGWGSNQPQHF; DNA: TGCAGCGTTGGGACAGGGGGCTGGGGTAGCAATCAGCCCCAGCATTTT
J: TRBJ1-1; size: -; V: TRBV5-8; D: TRBD1; CDR3: CASSIGQGHMNTEAFF; DNA: TGTGCCAGCAGCATAGGACAGGGGCATATGAACACTGAAGCTTTCTTT
J: TRBJ1-2; size: -; V: TRBV9; D: -; CDR3: CASSARGREIFNYGYTF; DNA: TGTGCCAGCAGCGCAAGGGGCAGGGAAATATTTAACTATGGCTACACCTTC
J: TRBJ1-1; size: -; V: TRBV10-3; D: -; CDR3: CAITKDSNTEAFF; DNA: TGTGCCATCACGAAGGACAGTAACACTGAAGCTTTCTTT
J: TRBJ1-6; size: -; V: TRBV5-1; D: TRBD1; CDR3: CASSLAPGQGDSPLHF; DNA: TGCGCCAGCAGCTTGGCCCCGGGACAGGGCGATTCACCCCTCCACTTT
J: TRBJ1-2; size: -; V: TRBV5-1; D: TRBD1; CDR3: CASSPDRVFYGYTF; DNA: TGCGCCAGCAGCCCGGACAGGGTATTCTATGGCTACACCTTC
J: TRBJ2-7; size: -; V: TRBV10-3; D: -; CDR3: CAIRSSTDSGYEQYF; DNA: TGTGCCATCAGGAGTTCGACGGACTCGGGCTACGAGCAGTACTTC
J: TRBJ2-5; size: -; V: TRBV4-1; D: TRBD2; CDR3: CASSQDATSAGQETQYF; DNA: TGCGCCAGCAGCCAAGATGCCACTAGCGCCGGACAAGAGACCCAGTACTTC
J: TRBJ1-4; size: -; V: TRBV2; D: TRBD1; CDR3: CASSFDRGLNEKLFF; DNA: TGTGCCAGCAGTTTCGACAGGGGGCTTAATGAAAAACTGTTTTTT
J: TRBJ2-5; size: many; V: TRBV2; D: TRBD2; CDR3: CASRGLAGALGETQYF; DNA: TGTGCCAGCAGAGGACTAGCGGGGGCCCTAGGAGAGACCCAGTACTTC